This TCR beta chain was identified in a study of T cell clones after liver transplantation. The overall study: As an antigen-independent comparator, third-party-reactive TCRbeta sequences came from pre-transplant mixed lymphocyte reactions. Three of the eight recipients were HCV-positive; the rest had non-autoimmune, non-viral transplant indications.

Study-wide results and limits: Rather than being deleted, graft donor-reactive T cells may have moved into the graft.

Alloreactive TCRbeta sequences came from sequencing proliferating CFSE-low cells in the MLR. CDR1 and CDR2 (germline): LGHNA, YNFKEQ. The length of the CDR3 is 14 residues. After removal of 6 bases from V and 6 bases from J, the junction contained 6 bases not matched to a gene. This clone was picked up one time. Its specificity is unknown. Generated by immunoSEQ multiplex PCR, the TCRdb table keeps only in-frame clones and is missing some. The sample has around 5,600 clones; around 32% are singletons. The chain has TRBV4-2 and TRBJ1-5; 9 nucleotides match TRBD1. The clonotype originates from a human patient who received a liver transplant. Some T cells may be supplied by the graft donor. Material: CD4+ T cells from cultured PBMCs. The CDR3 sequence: CASRDDRGGQPQHF. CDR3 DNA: TGTGCCAGCAGAGACGACAGGGGGGGTCAGCCCCAGCATTTT.